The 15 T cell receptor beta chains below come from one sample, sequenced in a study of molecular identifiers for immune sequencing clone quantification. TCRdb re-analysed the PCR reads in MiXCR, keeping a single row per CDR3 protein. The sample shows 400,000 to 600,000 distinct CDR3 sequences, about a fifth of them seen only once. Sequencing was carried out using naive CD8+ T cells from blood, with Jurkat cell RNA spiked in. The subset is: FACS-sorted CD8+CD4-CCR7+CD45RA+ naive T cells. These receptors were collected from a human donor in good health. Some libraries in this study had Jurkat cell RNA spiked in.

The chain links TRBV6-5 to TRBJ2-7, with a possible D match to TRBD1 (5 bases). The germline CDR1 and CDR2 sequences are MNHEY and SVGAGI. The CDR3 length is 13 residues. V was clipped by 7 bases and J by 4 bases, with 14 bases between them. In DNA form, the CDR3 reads TGTGCCAGCACCCCTAGGGGTGAGTACGAGCAGTACTTC. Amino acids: CASTPRGEYEQYF.

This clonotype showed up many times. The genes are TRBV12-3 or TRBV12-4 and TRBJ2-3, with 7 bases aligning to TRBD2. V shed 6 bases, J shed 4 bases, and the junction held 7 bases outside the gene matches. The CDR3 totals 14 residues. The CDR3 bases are TGTGCCAGCAGCCTACTAGCGAGCTCAGATACGCAGTATTTT. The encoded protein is CASSLLASSDTQYF.

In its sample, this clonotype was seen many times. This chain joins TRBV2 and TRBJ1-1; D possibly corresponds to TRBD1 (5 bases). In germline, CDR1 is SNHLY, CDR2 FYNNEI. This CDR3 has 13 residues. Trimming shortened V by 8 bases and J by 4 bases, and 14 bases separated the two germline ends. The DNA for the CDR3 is TGTGCCAGCGCTCGCTCTGGGGGCACTGAAGCTTTCTTT. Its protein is CASARSGGTEAFF.

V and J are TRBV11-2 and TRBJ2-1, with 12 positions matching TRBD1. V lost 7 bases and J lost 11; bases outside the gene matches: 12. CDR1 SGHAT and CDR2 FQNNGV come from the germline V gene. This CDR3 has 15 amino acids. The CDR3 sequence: CASTVSGTGGDQQFF. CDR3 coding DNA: TGTGCCAGCACCGTTTCCGGGACAGGGGGCGATCAGCAGTTCTTC.

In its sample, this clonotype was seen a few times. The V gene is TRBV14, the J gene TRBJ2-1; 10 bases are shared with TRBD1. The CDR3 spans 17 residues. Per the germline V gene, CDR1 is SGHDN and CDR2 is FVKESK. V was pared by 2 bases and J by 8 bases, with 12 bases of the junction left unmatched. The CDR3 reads CASSQLMTGGASHEQFF. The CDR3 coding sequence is TGTGCCAGCAGCCAATTAATGACAGGGGGCGCTTCCCATGAGCAGTTCTTC.

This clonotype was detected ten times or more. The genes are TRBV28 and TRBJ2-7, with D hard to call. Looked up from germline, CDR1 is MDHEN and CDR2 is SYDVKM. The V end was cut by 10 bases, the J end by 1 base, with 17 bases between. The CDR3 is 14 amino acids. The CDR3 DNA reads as TGTGCCACAGAGCCCCGGACGGAATCCTACGAGCAGTACTTC. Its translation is CATEPRTESYEQYF.

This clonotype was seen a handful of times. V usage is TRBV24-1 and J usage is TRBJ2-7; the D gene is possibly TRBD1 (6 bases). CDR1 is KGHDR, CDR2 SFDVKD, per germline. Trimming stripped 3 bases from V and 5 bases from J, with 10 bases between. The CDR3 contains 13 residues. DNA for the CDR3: TGTGCCACCAGTGATATACAGGGCGACGAGCAGTACTTC. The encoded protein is CATSDIQGDEQYF.

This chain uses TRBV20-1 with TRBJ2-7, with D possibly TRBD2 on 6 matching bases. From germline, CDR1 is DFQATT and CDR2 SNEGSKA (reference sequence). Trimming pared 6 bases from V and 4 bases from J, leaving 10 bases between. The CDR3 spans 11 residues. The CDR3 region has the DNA TGCAGTGCCGGGGGTGGGTACGAGCAGTACTTC. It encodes CSAGGGYEQYF.

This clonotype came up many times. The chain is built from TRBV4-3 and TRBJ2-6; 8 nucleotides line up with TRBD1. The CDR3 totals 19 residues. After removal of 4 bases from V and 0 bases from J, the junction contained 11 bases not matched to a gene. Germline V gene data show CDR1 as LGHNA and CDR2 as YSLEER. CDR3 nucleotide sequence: TGCGCCAGCAGCCCAGGGGGCCCCTTTATATTCTCTGGGGCCAACGTCCTGACTTTC. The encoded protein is CASSPGGPFIFSGANVLTF.

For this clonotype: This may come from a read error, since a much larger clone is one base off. Written as DNA, the CDR3 is TGTGCCAGCAGTTCCCACCCGGGACAGAATCCCTCCACAGGTACGCAGTATTTT. It translates to CASSSHPGQNPSTGTQYF. The chain is built from TRBV12-3 or TRBV12-4 and TRBJ2-3; 7 bases line up with TRBD1. CDR3 length: 18 residues.

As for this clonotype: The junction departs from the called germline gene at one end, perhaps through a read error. The CDR3 DNA follows: TGTGCCAGCAGCTTTTTACCCAAAATGGGGCCCACTGAAGCTTTCTTT. Its protein is CASSFLPKMGPTEAFF. The V and J genes are TRBV5-3 and TRBJ1-1, with D possibly matching TRBD1 (5 bases). TRBV5-3 is reported as an ORF; its role is uncertain. CDR3 size: 16 residues.

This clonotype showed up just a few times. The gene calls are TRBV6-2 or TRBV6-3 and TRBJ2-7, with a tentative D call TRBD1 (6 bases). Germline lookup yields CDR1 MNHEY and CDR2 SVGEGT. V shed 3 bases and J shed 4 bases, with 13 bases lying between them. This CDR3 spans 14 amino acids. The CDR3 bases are TGTGCCAGCAGTTATCCCGGCAGGGGATACGAGCAGTACTTC. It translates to CASSYPGRGYEQYF.

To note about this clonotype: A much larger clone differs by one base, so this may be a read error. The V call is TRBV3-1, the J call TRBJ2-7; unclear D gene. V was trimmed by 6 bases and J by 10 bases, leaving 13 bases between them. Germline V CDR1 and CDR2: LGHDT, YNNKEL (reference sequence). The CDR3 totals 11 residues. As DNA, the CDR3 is TGTGCCAGCAGGGATGCCGGCGATCAGTACTTC. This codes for CASRDAGDQYF.

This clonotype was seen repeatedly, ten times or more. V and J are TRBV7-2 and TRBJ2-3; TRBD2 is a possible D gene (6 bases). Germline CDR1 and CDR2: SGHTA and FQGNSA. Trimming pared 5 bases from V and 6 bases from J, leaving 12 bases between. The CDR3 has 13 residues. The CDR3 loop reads CASSQWGGDTQYF. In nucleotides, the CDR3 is TGTGCCAGCAGCCAGTGGGGAGGCGATACGCAGTATTTT. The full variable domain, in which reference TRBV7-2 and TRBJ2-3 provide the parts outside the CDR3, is GAGVSQSPSNKVTEKGKDVELRCDPISGHTALYWYRQSLGQGLEFLIYFQGNSAPDKSGLPSDRFSAERTGGSVSTLTIQRTQQEDSAVYLCASSQWGGDTQYFGPGTRLTVL.

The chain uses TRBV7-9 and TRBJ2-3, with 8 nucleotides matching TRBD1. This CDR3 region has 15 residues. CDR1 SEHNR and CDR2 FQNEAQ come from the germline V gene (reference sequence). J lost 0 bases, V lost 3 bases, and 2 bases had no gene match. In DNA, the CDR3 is TGTGCCAGCAGCTTCACAGGGGGTAGCACAGATACGCAGTATTTT. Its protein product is CASSFTGGSTDTQYF.